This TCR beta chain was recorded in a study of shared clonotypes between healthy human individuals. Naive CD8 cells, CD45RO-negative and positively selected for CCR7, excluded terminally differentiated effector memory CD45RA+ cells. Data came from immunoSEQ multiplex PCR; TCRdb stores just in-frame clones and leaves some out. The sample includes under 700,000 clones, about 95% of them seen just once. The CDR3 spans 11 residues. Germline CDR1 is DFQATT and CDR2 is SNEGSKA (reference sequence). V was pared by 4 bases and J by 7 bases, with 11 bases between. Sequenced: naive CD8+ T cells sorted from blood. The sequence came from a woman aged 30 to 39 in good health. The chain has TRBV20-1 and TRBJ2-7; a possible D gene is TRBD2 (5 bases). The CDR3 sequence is CSAKALAEQYF. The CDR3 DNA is TGCAGTGCTAAAGCCCTAGCAGAGCAGTACTTC.